The 28 T cell receptor beta chains presented below share a single source sample, sequenced in a study of CD8+ T cells in alopecia areata. Investigators isolated RNA and reverse transcribed it into cDNA to act as the sequencing template. Generated by immunoSEQ multiplex PCR, the TCRdb table keeps only in-frame clones and is missing some. This sample yields fewer than 250,000 clones, of which around 62% are seen a single time; less than 0.6% belongs to the top ten. The specimen comprised CD4+ T cells sorted from blood, sampled at week 0. These receptors were collected from a human donor with alopecia areata.

This clone has more than one count but fewer than ten. The V gene is TRBV13, the J gene TRBJ2-7, with a possible D match to TRBD2 (6 bases). CDR1 is PRHDT and CDR2 is FYEKMQ in the germline V gene (reference sequence). There are 15 residues in the CDR3. The V end was cut by 6 bases, the J end by 0 bases, with 15 bases between. CDR3 bases: TGTGCCAGCAGATCAATTTCCGGGAGCTCCTACGAGCAGTACTTC. Translating it yields CASRSISGSSYEQYF.

The V call is TRBV6-6, the J call TRBJ1-1; 8 bases match TRBD1. Germline loops: CDR1 MNHNY, CDR2 SVGAGI (reference sequence). The CDR3 runs to 15 residues. J lost 6 bases, V lost 1 base, and 7 bases had no gene match. The CDR3 nucleotides read TGTGCCAGCAGTTACTGGGGGCAGGGGGCGGCTGAAGCTTTCTTT. It codes for CASSYWGQGAAEAFF.

The V gene is TRBV2, the J gene TRBJ2-4; D is perhaps TRBD1 (5 bases). The V end was cut by 7 bases, the J end by 6 bases, with 16 bases between. CDR3 length: 14 residues. Looked up from germline, CDR1 is SNHLY and CDR2 is FYNNEI. The CDR3 coding sequence is TGTGCCAGCATGGCTCAAACAGGCCGAAACATTCAGTACTTC. Translating it yields CASMAQTGRNIQYF.

The chain combines TRBV5-6 with TRBJ2-7; 7 nucleotides align to TRBD2. Germline CDR1 SGHDT, CDR2 YYEEEE. V was clipped by 4 bases and J by 3 bases; unmatched bases: 16. This CDR3 comprises 17 residues. The CDR3 region is CASSTSAWGREGYEQYF. CDR3 nucleotide sequence: TGTGCCAGCAGCACCTCGGCCTGGGGCAGGGAGGGCTACGAGCAGTACTTC.

The V call is TRBV30, the J call TRBJ2-4, with a tentative D call TRBD2 (5 bases). V was pared by 2 bases and J by 6 bases, with 8 bases between. The germline CDR1 and CDR2 sequences are GTSNPN and SVGIG (reference sequence). The CDR3 consists of 12 residues. As DNA, the CDR3 is TGTGCCTGGAGTCCGGGGTTAAACATTCAGTACTTC. The encoded protein is CAWSPGLNIQYF.

This clone has just one count. This chain joins TRBV5-1 and TRBJ2-2; no clear D. V was shortened by 4 bases and J by 5 bases, with 15 bases between the two germline ends. This CDR3 spans 15 amino acids. The germline gives CDR1 SGHRS, CDR2 YFSETQ. CDR3 loop: CASSPAGPQTGELFF. The CDR3 DNA sequence: TGCGCCAGCAGCCCGGCCGGGCCTCAGACCGGGGAGCTGTTTTTT.

The chain recombines TRBV29-1 with TRBJ2-7; 10 bases are a match to TRBD2. CDR1 is SQVTM and CDR2 is ANQGSEA in the germline V gene. This CDR3 comprises 13 residues. The V segment lost 4 bases and the J segment 4 bases; nucleotides outside the gene matches: 4. CDR3 residues: CSVGATSGYEQYF. As DNA, the CDR3 is TGCAGCGTTGGCGCGACTAGCGGGTACGAGCAGTACTTC.

This rearrangement joins TRBV20-1 to TRBJ1-2, with no clear D. Germline V gene sequence: CDR1 DFQATT, CDR2 SNEGSKA (reference sequence). The CDR3 sequence is 11 residues long. The CDR3 spells CSGRVNYGYTF. CDR3 nucleotides: TGCAGCGGGCGGGTAAACTATGGCTACACCTTC.

This chain connects TRBV27 to TRBJ2-5; 7 bases fit TRBD2. This CDR3 region has 16 residues. The V gene's germline CDR1 is MNHEY and CDR2 SMNVEV (reference sequence). V was pared by 5 bases and J by 5 bases, with 14 bases of the junction left unmatched. CDR3 bases: TGTGCCAGCAGTCAGCGGGACCGTCCGGCTTGGGAGACCCAGTACTTC. Residues: CASSQRDRPAWETQYF.

This clone showed up just a few times. J is TRBJ2-3 and V is TRBV5-1; no definite D call. In germline, CDR1 is SGHRS, CDR2 YFSETQ. The CDR3 contains 15 residues. Trimming shortened V by 4 bases and J by 4 bases, and 16 bases separated the two germline ends. CDR3 sequence (DNA): TGCGCCAGCAGCCCTCTTGGAAGGACCTCAGATACGCAGTATTTT. Its protein product is CASSPLGRTSDTQYF.

The V gene is TRBV5-1, the J gene TRBJ2-7; D is uncertain. In germline, CDR1 is SGHRS, CDR2 YFSETQ. The CDR3 runs 16 residues. V lost 3 bases and J 4 bases, leaving 20 bases between the germline ends. The DNA for the CDR3 is TGCGCCAGCAGCTCCTCGGGTGGGCTCATGGTATACGAGCAGTACTTC. Encoded protein: CASSSSGGLMVYEQYF.

This chain uses TRBV9 with TRBJ1-4; D gene ambiguous. The CDR3 totals 14 residues. Trimming left V 4 bases short and J 4 bases short, with 11 bases between. CDR1 and CDR2 (germline): SGDLS, YYNGEE. CDR3 amino acids: CASSPRQNNEKLFF. The CDR3, as DNA: TGTGCCAGCAGCCCCCGGCAGAATAATGAAAAACTGTTTTTT.

As concerns this clone: Other DNA sequences within the sample encode an identical CDR3. The CDR3 region is CAWSEQGYGYTF. The DNA of the CDR3 is TGTGCCTGGAGCGAACAGGGCTATGGCTACACCTTC. The chain is built from TRBV30 and TRBJ1-2; D is possibly TRBD1 (6 bases). The CDR3 consists of 12 residues. Germline V lookup: CDR1 GTSNPN, CDR2 SVGIG (reference sequence). V gave up 3 bases and J gave up 4 bases, with 9 bases separating them. Using reference TRBV30 and TRBJ1-2 for the parts outside the CDR3, the full variable domain is SQTIHQWPATLVQPVGSPLSLECTVEGTSNPNLYWYRQAAGRGLQLLFYSVGIGQISSEVPQNLSASRPQDRQFILSSKKLLLSDSGFYLCAWSEQGYGYTFGSGTRLTVV.

V and J are TRBV5-1 and TRBJ2-7; D is unresolved. The CDR3 has 13 amino acids. Germline V lookup: CDR1 SGHRS, CDR2 YFSETQ. Trimming took 0 bases from V and 2 from J, leaving 6 bases between them. The CDR3 region has the DNA TGCGCCAGCAGCTTGGCCCCAACCTACGAGCAGTACTTC. Translating it yields CASSLAPTYEQYF.

This clone was counted a single time. This chain links TRBV6-5 with TRBJ2-7; a possible D gene is TRBD1 (6 bases). The CDR3 loop spans 14 amino acids. The V and J ends lost 5 bases and 4 bases respectively, with 15 bases between them. Germline CDR1 and CDR2: MNHEY and SVGAGI. CDR3 protein: CASSVGQPRYEQYF. In nucleotides, the CDR3 is TGTGCCAGCAGTGTTGGACAGCCACGATACGAGCAGTACTTC.

This clone was counted a few times. The V and J genes are TRBV5-1 and TRBJ2-7; D remains ambiguous. Per germline, CDR1 SGHRS and CDR2 YFSETQ. CDR3 length equals 14 residues. Between the trimmed V and J ends, which lost 0 bases and 6 bases, there was a span of 13 bases. CDR3 region: CASSLGPSEAEQYF. CDR3 coding DNA: TGCGCCAGCAGCTTGGGCCCATCCGAGGCCGAGCAGTACTTC.

V usage is TRBV6-5 and J usage is TRBJ2-3; D remains unclear. Germline-derived CDR1 and CDR2 are MNHEY and SVGAGI. This CDR3 is built from 14 residues. The V end lost 0 bases, the J end lost 2 bases, and 6 bases lay between the germline ends. CDR3 protein: CASSYSRNTDTQYF. The CDR3 nucleotides read TGTGCCAGCAGTTACTCACGGAACACAGATACGCAGTATTTT.

This clone has a single count. The chain has TRBV14 and TRBJ2-6; D may be TRBD1 or TRBD2 (5 bases each). V lost 5 bases, J lost 2 bases, and 16 bases lay in between. In germline, CDR1 is SGHDN, CDR2 FVKESK. The CDR3 extends over 17 amino acids. The CDR3 sequence: CASSAQRGATGANVLTF. DNA of the CDR3: TGTGCCAGCAGCGCGCAGAGGGGCGCGACTGGGGCCAACGTCCTGACTTTC.

The chain combines TRBV5-1 with TRBJ1-1, with D possibly matching TRBD1 (5 bases). The CDR3 spans 14 residues. Per germline, CDR1 SGHRS and CDR2 YFSETQ. The V gene lost 2 bases and the J gene lost 6 bases, with 14 bases spanning the gap. The CDR3 spells CASSLRTGGAEAFF. CDR3 in DNA: TGCGCCAGCAGCTTACGGACTGGGGGGGCTGAAGCTTTCTTT.

The chain couples TRBV5-1 to TRBJ1-3; 7 bases match TRBD1. After removal of 5 bases from V and 5 bases from J, the junction contained 7 bases not matched to a gene. This CDR3 is 14 amino acids long. Per the germline V gene, CDR1 is SGHRS and CDR2 is YFSETQ. CDR3 protein: CASRFGQERNTIYF. DNA for the CDR3: TGCGCCAGCAGATTCGGACAGGAGCGAAACACCATATATTTT.

This clone was seen a few times. V is TRBV4-1 and J is TRBJ2-7, with D uncertain. In germline, CDR1 is MGHRA, CDR2 YSYEKL. The CDR3 has 18 residues. V lost 4 bases, J lost 0 bases, and 22 bases lay in between. CDR3 sequence reads: CASSPSVGLRKSSYEQYF. CDR3 nucleotides: TGCGCCAGCAGCCCCAGCGTAGGGCTACGGAAGAGCTCCTACGAGCAGTACTTC.

This chain uses TRBV5-1 with TRBJ2-5, with D uncertain. V was shortened by 1 base and J by 5 bases, with 9 bases between the two germline ends. The CDR3 spans 13 residues. Germline loops: CDR1 SGHRS, CDR2 YFSETQ. DNA of the CDR3: TGCGCCAGCAGCTTGCAGTCGGAGGAGACCCAGTACTTC. It codes for CASSLQSEETQYF.

There are a few counts of this clone. The chain recombines TRBV11-1 with TRBJ2-2; 9 positions agree with TRBD2. Germline V CDR1 and CDR2: SGHAT, FQDESV (reference sequence). The V segment lost 5 bases and the J segment 6 bases; nucleotides outside the gene matches: 4. This CDR3 spans 14 amino acids. CDR3 in amino acids: CASSPSGVAGELFF. The CDR3 coding sequence is TGTGCCAGCAGCCCTAGCGGGGTCGCCGGGGAGCTGTTTTTT.

A note on this clone: One end of the junction is discordant with germline, which a read error may explain. This chain connects TRBV7-9 to TRBJ1-2; D unresolved. In germline, CDR1 is SEHNR, CDR2 FQNEAQ (reference sequence). The CDR3 loop spans 12 amino acids. This CDR3 is CASTASIYGYTF. CDR3 DNA: TGTGCTAGCACGGCCTCCATCTATGGCTACACCTTC.

Many counts were recorded for this clone. The chain combines TRBV29-1 with TRBJ1-1, with TRBD1 matching over 8 bases. This CDR3 spans 13 amino acids. V lost 6 bases to trimming and J lost 6 bases; unmatched junction nucleotides: 9. In germline, CDR1 is SQVTM, CDR2 ANQGSEA. CDR3 residues: CSVGQGITAEAFF. CDR3 nucleotides: TGCAGCGTAGGACAGGGAATTACGGCTGAAGCTTTCTTT.

The chain couples TRBV2 to TRBJ1-2, with no clear D. Per the germline V gene, CDR1 is SNHLY and CDR2 is FYNNEI. V lost 1 base, J lost 8 bases, and 5 bases lay in between. The CDR3 length is 11 residues. CDR3 sequence reads: CASSEGGGYTF. Written as DNA, the CDR3 is TGTGCCAGCAGTGAAGGAGGCGGCTACACCTTC.

This clone showed up just a few times. The CDR3 coding sequence is TGCAGCGTTGATGTGCGAGTCGAGGGGTTCCACGAGCAGTACTTC. It specifies CSVDVRVEGFHEQYF. The chain carries TRBV29-1 and TRBJ2-7, with D perhaps TRBD1 or TRBD2 (5 bases each). The CDR3 is 15 residues long. The V and J ends lost 3 bases and 5 bases respectively, with 20 bases between them. Germline V gene lookup returns CDR1 SQVTM and CDR2 ANQGSEA.

J is TRBJ1-2 and V is TRBV15; the D is unclear. The CDR3 is 13 amino acids. CDR1 is LNHNV and CDR2 is YYDKDF in the germline V gene (reference sequence). Trimming removed 2 bases from V and 7 bases from J, with 11 bases in between. CDR3 nucleotide sequence: TGTGCCACCAGCAGATACCAAAGGACTGGCTACACCTTC. Its protein product is CATSRYQRTGYTF.